These 6 T cell receptor beta chains originate from one sample sequenced in a study of shared clonotypes between healthy human individuals. Method: immunoSEQ multiplex PCR; TCRdb's copy keeps in-frame clones and lacks some. The table shows about 700,000 clones, with around 67% occurring only once. The sequenced sample was memory CD4+ T cells sorted from blood. Subset: CD45RA-negative fraction. These receptors came from a woman aged 25 to 39 in good health.

The chain uses TRBV5-1 and TRBJ2-1, with 13 bases identical to TRBD2. The J segment lost 7 bases and the V segment lost 6 bases, leaving 16 bases of the junction unmatched. This CDR3 is built from 18 residues. CDR1 is SGHRS and CDR2 is YFSETQ in the germline V gene. The CDR3 nucleotides read TGCGCCAGCACCAAAGGATTGACTAGCGGGAGGAGCGGGAATGAGCAGTTCTTC. Protein product: CASTKGLTSGRSGNEQFF.

The rearrangement links TRBV5-6 to TRBJ2-2; 7 positions agree with TRBD2. CDR1 and CDR2 from the germline V gene are SGHDT and YYEEEE. The CDR3 sequence is 16 residues long. The V gene end was trimmed by 1 base and the J gene end by 1 base; junction bases not matched to a gene: 4. The DNA of the CDR3 is TGTGCCAGCAGCTTGTATCCGGGAGGGAACACCGGGGAGCTGTTTTTT. Amino acids: CASSLYPGGNTGELFF.

This clone was counted only a few times. This chain joins TRBV5-1 and TRBJ2-7, with D unresolved. V was cut by 4 bases and J by 4 bases, with 12 bases left in between. The V gene's germline CDR1 is SGHRS and CDR2 YFSETQ. This CDR3 is 13 amino acids long. The CDR3 DNA reads as TGCGCCAGCAGCGGCAGTCTAACTTACGAGCAGTACTTC. Translated, it gives CASSGSLTYEQYF.

The V call is TRBV6-5, the J call TRBJ2-5; 7 bases fit TRBD1. Per germline, CDR1 MNHEY and CDR2 SVGAGI. J was trimmed by 5 bases and V by 5 bases; bases with no gene match: 8. The CDR3 consists of 14 residues. Written as DNA, the CDR3 is TGTGCCAGCAGTACGGGACAGCCGGGGGAGACCCAGTACTTC. It translates to CASSTGQPGETQYF.

The chain joins TRBV5-1 to TRBJ1-5; possibly TRBD1 for D (6 bases). Germline loops: CDR1 SGHRS, CDR2 YFSETQ. V gave up 5 bases and J gave up 9 bases, with 15 bases separating them. CDR3 size: 13 residues. CDR3 DNA sequence: TGCGCCAGCAGTAAAGGGGGTACGGGGCCCCAGCATTTT. This translates into CASSKGGTGPQHF.

V is TRBV27 and J is TRBJ1-5; D perhaps matches TRBD1 (5 bases). The CDR3 has 13 amino acids. Trimming stripped 6 bases from V and 4 bases from J, with 10 bases between. Germline V gene lookup returns CDR1 MNHEY and CDR2 SMNVEV (reference sequence). The CDR3 nucleotides read TGTGCCAGCAGGTGGGGGGTGAATCAGCCCCAGCATTTT. It codes for CASRWGVNQPQHF.